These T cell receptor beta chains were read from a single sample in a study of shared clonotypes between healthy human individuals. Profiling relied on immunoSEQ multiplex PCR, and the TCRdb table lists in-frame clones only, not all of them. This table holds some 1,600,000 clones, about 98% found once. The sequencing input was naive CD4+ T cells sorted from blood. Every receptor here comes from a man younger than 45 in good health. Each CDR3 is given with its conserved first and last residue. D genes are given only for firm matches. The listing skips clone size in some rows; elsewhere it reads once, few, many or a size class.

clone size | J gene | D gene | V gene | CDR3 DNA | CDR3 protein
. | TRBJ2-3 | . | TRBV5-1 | TGCGCCAGCAGCTTGGTAACAGGGATAACAGATACGCAGTATTTT | CASSLVTGITDTQYF
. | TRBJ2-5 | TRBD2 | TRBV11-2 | TGTGCCAGCAGCTCTCTAGCGGGGGGCCAAGAGACCCAGTACTTC | CASSSLAGGQETQYF
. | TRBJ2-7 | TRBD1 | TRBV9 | TGTGCCAGCAGCGTAGGGGGACAGGGGGTCCACGAGCAGTACTTC | CASSVGGQGVHEQYF
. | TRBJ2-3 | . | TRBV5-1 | TGCGCCAGCAGCGATGGGACTCTAGGCATCACAGATACGCAGTATTTT | CASSDGTLGITDTQYF
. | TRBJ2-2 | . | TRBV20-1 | TGCAGTGCTACCCGGAGCGGGGAGCTGTTTTTT | CSATRSGELFF
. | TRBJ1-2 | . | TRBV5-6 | TGTGCCAGCAGCTTTAGGACCTTC | CASSFRTF
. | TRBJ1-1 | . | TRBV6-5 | TGTGCCAGCAGTTACGGAAAACCAAACACTGAAGCTTTCTTT | CASSYGKPNTEAFF
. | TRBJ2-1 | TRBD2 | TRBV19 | TGTGCCAGTAGTAAGACACTAGCGGAGACTTACAATGAGCAGTTCTTC | CASSKTLAETYNEQFF
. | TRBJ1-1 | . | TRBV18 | TGTGCCAGCTCACCACTTGACAGGAACACTGAAGCTTTCTTT | CASSPLDRNTEAFF
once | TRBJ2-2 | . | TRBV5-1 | TGCGCCAGCAGCTTGGCGAGCGGACTAAACACCGGGGAGCTGTTTTTT | CASSLASGLNTGELFF
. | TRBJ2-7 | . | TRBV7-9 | TGTGCCAGCAGCCGAGGGGGAGAGCAGTACTTC | CASSRGGEQYF
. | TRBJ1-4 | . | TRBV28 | TGTGCCAGCAGAAGGTCAGGGGAGGGCGAAAAACTGTTTTTT | CASRRSGEGEKLFF
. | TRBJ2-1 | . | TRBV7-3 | TGTGCCAGCAGGCCCACCGGCGTATGGTCCTACAATGAGCAGTTCTTC | CASRPTGVWSYNEQFF
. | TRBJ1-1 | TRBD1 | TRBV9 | TGTGCCAGCAGCGTAGGATCAGGGGGTGGTGCTGAAGCTTTCTTT | CASSVGSGGGAEAFF
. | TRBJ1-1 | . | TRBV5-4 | TGTGCCAGCAGCTTCAGTTTCTTGAACACTGAAGCTTTCTTT | CASSFSFLNTEAFF
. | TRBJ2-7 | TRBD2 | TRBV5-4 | TGTGCCAGCAGCTTCCCCGGGAGGGCCGGCGAGCAGTACTTC | CASSFPGRAGEQYF
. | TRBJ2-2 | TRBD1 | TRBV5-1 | TGCGCCAGCAGCTTGATAGGGGGCGCGACCGGGGAGCTGTTTTTT | CASSLIGGATGELFF
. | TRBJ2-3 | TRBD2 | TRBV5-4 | TGTGCCAGCAGCGGACTAGCGGGACTAACAGATACGCAGTATTTT | CASSGLAGLTDTQYF
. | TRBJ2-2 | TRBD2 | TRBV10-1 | TGCGCCAGCAGCGGGACTAGCGGCACCGGGGAGCTGTTTTTT | CASSGTSGTGELFF
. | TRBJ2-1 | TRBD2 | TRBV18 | TGTGCCAGCTCACCACCGAATTTATCGGGAGGGAGCTCCTACAATGAGCAGTTCTTC | CASSPPNLSGGSSYNEQFF
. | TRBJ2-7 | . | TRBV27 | TGTGCCAGCAGTTCCCTTATCCCTTACGAGCAGTACTTC | CASSSLIPYEQYF
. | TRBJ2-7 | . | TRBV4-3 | TGCGCCAGCAGCCGAACCGGGTCTACCTACGAGCAGTACTTC | CASSRTGSTYEQYF
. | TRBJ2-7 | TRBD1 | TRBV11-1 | TGTGCCAGCAGCGTGACCGACAGGGCAAACTTCTACGAGCAGTACTTC | CASSVTDRANFYEQYF
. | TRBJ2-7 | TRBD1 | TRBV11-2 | TGTGCCAGCAGCTTACGGCCAGGGGGCTCCTACGAGCAGTACTTC | CASSLRPGGSYEQYF
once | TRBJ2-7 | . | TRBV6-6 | TGTGCCAGCAGTTACCAGGCACGGACAGCACAGAGGGAGCAGTACTTC | CASSYQARTAQREQYF
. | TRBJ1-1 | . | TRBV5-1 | TGCGCCAGCAGCTTGGAACAGGGCATGAACACTGAAGCTTTCTTT | CASSLEQGMNTEAFF
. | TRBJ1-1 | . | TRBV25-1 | TGTGCCAGTCGAATGAACACTGAAGCTTTCTTT | CASRMNTEAFF
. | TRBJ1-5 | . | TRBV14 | TGTGCCAGCAGCCACCTTTTTGGGGCAGCCTATAGCAATCAGCCCCAGCATTTT | CASSHLFGAAYSNQPQHF
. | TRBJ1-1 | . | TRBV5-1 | TGCGCCAGCAGCCCTCAACCGTTAAACACTGAAGCTTTCTTT | CASSPQPLNTEAFF
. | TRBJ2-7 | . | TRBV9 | TGTGCCAGCAGCGGTACAGGCCCCGAGCAGTACTTC | CASSGTGPEQYF
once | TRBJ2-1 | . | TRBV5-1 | TGCGCCAGCAGCTTAGGCGCCAGGGGTAATGAGCAGTTCTTC | CASSLGARGNEQFF
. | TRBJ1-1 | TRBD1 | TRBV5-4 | TGTGCCAGCAGAACTGGACAGGGTGGCACTGAAGCTTTCTTT | CASRTGQGGTEAFF
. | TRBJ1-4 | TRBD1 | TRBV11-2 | TGTGCCAGCAGCTTAGGGCAGGGGGCTGAAAAACTGTTTTTT | CASSLGQGAEKLFF
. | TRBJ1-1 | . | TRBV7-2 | TGTGCCAGCAGCTCGCAGGGAAGCGCTGAAGCTTTCTTT | CASSSQGSAEAFF
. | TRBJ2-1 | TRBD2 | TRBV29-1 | TGCAGCGTTGAGGGGCGGGAGGGATCCTACAATGAGCAGTTCTTC | CSVEGREGSYNEQFF
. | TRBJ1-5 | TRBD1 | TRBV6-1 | TGTGCCAGGGCAGGGGGCGCGGGGCAGCCCCAGCATTTT | CARAGGAGQPQHF
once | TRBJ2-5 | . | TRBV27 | TGTGCCAGCAGTTATACCCAAAAAGAGACCCAGTACTTC | CASSYTQKETQYF
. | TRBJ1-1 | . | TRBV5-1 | TGCGCCAGCAGCTTGAAAGGGGGAGGTAGCACTGAAGCTTTCTTT | CASSLKGGGSTEAFF
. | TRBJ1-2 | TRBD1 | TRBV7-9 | TGTGCCATGGGGACAGGCGAGTTAAGTGGCTACACCTTC | CAMGTGELSGYTF
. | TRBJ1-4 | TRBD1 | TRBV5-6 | TGTGCCAGCAGAAGGGACAGGGAAAAACTGTTTTTT | CASRRDREKLFF
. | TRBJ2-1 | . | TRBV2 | TGTGCCAGCAGTGTAGGGAGGTCAGGCAGGGGTGAGCAGTTCTTC | CASSVGRSGRGEQFF
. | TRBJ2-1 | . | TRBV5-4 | TGTGCCAGCCATGGGGTCTCTAGCTGGTCCTACAATGAGCAGTTCTTC | CASHGVSSWSYNEQFF
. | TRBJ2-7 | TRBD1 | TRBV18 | TGTGCCAGCTCACCGTTGCCGCCGGGACAGTCCTACGAGCAGTACTTC | CASSPLPPGQSYEQYF
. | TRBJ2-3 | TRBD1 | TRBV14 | TGTGCCAGCAGCGGCCGAGGGGGCGTTGGCACAGATACGCAGTATTTT | CASSGRGGVGTDTQYF
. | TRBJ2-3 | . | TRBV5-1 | TGCGCCAGCAGCCCGGAGGGGAGAGATACGCAGTATTTT | CASSPEGRDTQYF
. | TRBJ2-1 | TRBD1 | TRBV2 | TGTGCCTGCAGGGCCCGGGCCAGGGGGCTTGAAGAGCAGTTCTTC | CACRARARGLEEQFF
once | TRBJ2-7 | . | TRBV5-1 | TGCGCCAGCAGCTTGGCCCGAGACAGCGAGCAGTACTTC | CASSLARDSEQYF